This T cell receptor beta chain was sequenced during a study of PD-1 blockade in mismatch repair-deficient tumors. Study in general: Enrolled about 2012-2016, patients had progressing, pretreated mismatch repair-deficient cancers of around twelve types. Whole-study results and caveats: After pembrolizumab, tumor-resident clones rose rapidly, then generally contracted before radiologic responses.

The length of the CDR3 is 15 residues. Germline CDR1 LNHDA, CDR2 SQIVND (reference sequence). J was trimmed by 9 bases and V by 5 bases; bases with no gene match: 12. Data came from immunoSEQ multiplex PCR; TCRdb stores just in-frame clones and leaves some out. The sample carries around 130,000 clones, around nine tenths recorded once. Comments on this clone: Its antigen is unidentified.

All patients were mismatch repair deficient, assessed by either PCR or immunohistochemistry. The TCR-sequenced patients were a few responders to pembrolizumab. The sample consisted of peripheral blood, taken roughly 70 weeks after starting pembrolizumab. The chain employs TRBV19 and TRBJ2-1, with 8 bases lining up with TRBD1. The sequence came from an adult with mismatch repair-deficient cancer. CDR3 in amino acids: CASSYHGTGFPEQFF. The CDR3 region has the DNA TGTGCCAGTAGTTACCACGGGACAGGCTTCCCTGAGCAGTTCTTC. Using reference TRBV19 and TRBJ2-1 for the parts outside the CDR3, the full variable domain is DGGITQSPKYLFRKEGQNVTLSCEQNLNHDAMYWYRQDPGQGLRLIYYSQIVNDFQKGDIAEGYSVSREKKESFPLTVTSAQKNPTAFYLCASSYHGTGFPEQFFGPGTRLTVL.